This T cell receptor beta chain originates from a study of tumor-infiltrating lymphocytes in primary liver carcinoma. Looking at the study overall: Surgeons treated the primary liver carcinoma of the patients by surgical resection. Study observations and caveats: Tumors significantly exceeded blood in top-250-clone fraction (p = 0.039). Tumor-adjacent and tumor-blood pairs shared a smaller degree of overlap than tumor region pairs.

Reverse transcription of around 500 ng total RNA with a constant-region primer produced TCR beta cDNA. Three nested multiplex PCR rounds, a slightly modified ARM-PCR method, built the TCR beta libraries. TRBV1-TRBV30 forward primers paired with a C-beta reverse primer were used in the first two PCR rounds, which ran roughly 10 cycles each. TCRdb reanalysed the multiplex PCR reads using MiXCR and keeps one entry per CDR3 protein. The data show hundreds of thousands of distinct CDR3 sequences, roughly 60% seen once. The ends were cut back, 6 bases at V and 0 bases at J, with 4 bases in the middle. The CDR3 is 12 residues long. Germline DNA was also extracted, and blood RNA was taken from unsorted whole blood. Donors were untreated and chronically infected with HBV. This clonotype has ten or more counts. The antigen remains undetermined.

This receptor was obtained from a middle-aged man with primary liver carcinoma and hepatitis B virus infection. The chain is built from TRBV12-3 or TRBV12-4 and TRBJ2-3; D uncertain. Source material: peripheral blood. CDR3 protein: CASRSSTDTQYF. Written as DNA, the CDR3 is TGTGCCAGCAGGTCTAGCACAGATACGCAGTATTTT.